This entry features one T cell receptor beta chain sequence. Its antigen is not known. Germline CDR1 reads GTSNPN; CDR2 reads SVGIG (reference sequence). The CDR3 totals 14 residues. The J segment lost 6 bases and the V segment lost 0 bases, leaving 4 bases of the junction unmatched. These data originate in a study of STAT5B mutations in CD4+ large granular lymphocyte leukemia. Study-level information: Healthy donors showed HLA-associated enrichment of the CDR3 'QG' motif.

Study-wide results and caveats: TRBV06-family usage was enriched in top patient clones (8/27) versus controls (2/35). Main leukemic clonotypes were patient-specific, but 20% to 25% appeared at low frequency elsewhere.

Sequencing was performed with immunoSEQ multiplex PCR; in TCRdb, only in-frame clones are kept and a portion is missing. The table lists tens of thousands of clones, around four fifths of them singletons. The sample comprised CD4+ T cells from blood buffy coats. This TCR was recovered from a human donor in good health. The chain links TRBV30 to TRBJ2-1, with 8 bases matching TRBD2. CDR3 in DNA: TGTGCCTGGAGTGTACGACTAGCGAGCAATGAGCAGTTCTTC. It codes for CAWSVRLASNEQFF. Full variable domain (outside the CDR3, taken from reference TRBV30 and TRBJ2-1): SQTIHQWPATLVQPVGSPLSLECTVEGTSNPNLYWYRQAAGRGLQLLFYSVGIGQISSEVPQNLSASRPQDRQFILSSKKLLLSDSGFYLCAWSVRLASNEQFFGPGTRLTVL.